The rows below give T cell receptor beta chains drawn from one sample of a study of T cell repertoires in cytomegalovirus infection. Their antigens remain unidentified. Each CDR3 protein gets one entry after TCRdb re-called the reads with MiXCR. The data show about half a million distinct CDR3 sequences, 30% to 35% seen once. Sequences were derived from cultured PBMCs, sampled from culture after CMV antigen stimulation. The receptors shown here come from a human donor in good health (CMV status not recorded). Some clones in this sample may be carry-over from other donors' samples. The CDR3 runs from the conserved cysteine through the conserved F or W. The D gene is left open where the match is weak. The listing skips clone size in some rows; elsewhere it reads once, few, many or a size class.

D: TRBD1; J: TRBJ2-3; size: -; V: TRBV7-8; CDR3: CASSSKTGGSTDTQYF; DNA: TGTGCCAGCAGCTCGAAGACAGGGGGAAGCACAGATACGCAGTATTTT
D: -; J: TRBJ2-6; size: few; V: TRBV29-1; CDR3: CSVELREDSGANVLTF; DNA: TGCAGCGTTGAATTAAGGGAGGACTCTGGGGCCAACGTCCTGACTTTC
D: TRBD1; J: TRBJ1-2; size: -; V: TRBV5-5; CDR3: CASSLEPTGLNGYTF; DNA: TGTGCCAGCAGCTTGGAACCGACAGGGCTTAATGGCTACACCTTC
D: TRBD1; J: TRBJ1-2; size: -; V: TRBV19; CDR3: CASMRGQGSGYTF; DNA: TGTGCCAGTATGAGGGGGCAGGGGAGCGGCTACACCTTC
D: -; J: TRBJ1-2; size: few; V: TRBV3-1; CDR3: CASSHREQGTTF; DNA: TGTGCCAGCAGCCACCGAGAACAGGGTACCACCTTC
D: TRBD2; J: TRBJ2-1; size: -; V: TRBV6-5; CDR3: CASSPLILAGGTNNEQFF; DNA: TGTGCCAGCAGTCCTCTGATACTAGCGGGAGGTACCAACAATGAGCAGTTCTTC
D: -; J: TRBJ1-1; size: many; V: TRBV7-2; CDR3: CASSRQGVNTEAFF; DNA: TGTGCCAGCAGCCGTCAGGGAGTGAACACTGAAGCTTTCTTT
D: -; J: TRBJ2-4; size: few; V: TRBV4-3; CDR3: CASSQEVGPGSKNIQYF; DNA: TGCGCCAGCAGCCAAGAAGTAGGACCTGGGTCCAAAAACATTCAGTACTTC
D: -; J: TRBJ2-3; size: few; V: TRBV6-2/TRBV6-3; CDR3: CASSFSGGVYTDTQYF; DNA: TGTGCCAGCAGTTTCTCTGGGGGAGTCTACACAGATACGCAGTATTTT
D: TRBD2; J: TRBJ2-7; size: -; V: TRBV11-3; CDR3: CASSLVQWGLRSDEQYF; DNA: TGTGCCAGCAGCTTAGTTCAATGGGGACTACGATCTGACGAGCAGTACTTC
D: -; J: TRBJ2-1; size: -; V: TRBV20-1; CDR3: CSARELGNEQFF; DNA: TGCAGTGCTCGGGAGTTGGGCAATGAGCAGTTCTTC
D: -; J: TRBJ2-1; size: few; V: TRBV4-1; CDR3: CASSQDHTGAPYNEQFF; DNA: TGCGCCAGCAGCCAAGATCATACGGGAGCCCCCTACAATGAGCAGTTCTTC
D: TRBD1; J: TRBJ2-1; size: -; V: TRBV19; CDR3: CASSLPSGTGHNEQFF; DNA: TGTGCCAGTAGTTTGCCTTCTGGGACAGGACACAATGAGCAGTTCTTC
D: TRBD2; J: TRBJ2-5; size: many; V: TRBV7-2; CDR3: CASSLSGGSWAGTQYF; DNA: TGTGCCAGCAGCTTAAGCGGCGGGAGCTGGGCGGGGACCCAGTACTTC
D: -; J: TRBJ2-1; size: few; V: TRBV12-3/TRBV12-4; CDR3: CASADLRGNEQFF; DNA: TGTGCCAGTGCCGATCTGAGGGGGAATGAGCAGTTCTTC
D: -; J: TRBJ1-1; size: few; V: TRBV24-1; CDR3: CATSESGHLNTEAFF; DNA: TGTGCCACCAGTGAATCGGGACATTTGAACACTGAAGCTTTCTTT
D: TRBD1; J: TRBJ2-5; size: few; V: TRBV5-1; CDR3: CASSYGTGDAETQYF; DNA: TGCGCCAGCAGCTACGGGACAGGGGACGCGGAGACCCAGTACTTC
D: -; J: TRBJ2-5; size: many; V: TRBV7-8; CDR3: CASSATTGGGQETQYF; DNA: TGTGCCAGCAGCGCCACGACAGGAGGGGGCCAAGAGACCCAGTACTTC
D: -; J: TRBJ2-1; size: few; V: TRBV7-9; CDR3: CASSPRPTGTNEQFF; DNA: TGTGCCAGCAGCCCCCGACCGACGGGAACCAATGAGCAGTTCTTC
D: TRBD1; J: TRBJ1-1; size: -; V: TRBV2; CDR3: CASRGQPNTEAFF; DNA: TGTGCCAGTAGGGGACAGCCGAACACTGAAGCTTTCTTT
D: -; J: TRBJ1-4; size: -; V: TRBV4-1; CDR3: CASSRTGTRGEKLFF; DNA: TGCGCCAGCAGCCGAACCGGGACTAGAGGTGAAAAACTGTTTTTT
D: -; J: TRBJ2-2; size: -; V: TRBV12-3/TRBV12-4; CDR3: CASSFQRAGTGELFF; DNA: TGTGCCAGCAGTTTTCAGCGGGCCGGGACCGGGGAGCTGTTTTTT
D: TRBD1; J: TRBJ2-7; size: -; V: TRBV6-8; CDR3: CASRSSGGIYEQYF; DNA: TGTGCCAGCAGGTCGTCAGGGGGCATCTACGAGCAGTACTTC
D: -; J: TRBJ1-1; size: -; V: TRBV13; CDR3: CASLREGGTEAFF; DNA: TGTGCCAGCCTGCGGGAGGGGGGCACTGAAGCTTTCTTT
D: -; J: TRBJ2-6; size: few; V: TRBV28; CDR3: CASSKGGGGANVLTF; DNA: TGTGCCAGCAGCAAAGGGGGGGGTGGGGCCAACGTCCTGACTTTC
D: -; J: TRBJ2-7; size: -; V: TRBV10-3; CDR3: CAIRRGQGDNEQYF; DNA: TGTGCCATCAGGCGGGGGCAGGGGGATAACGAGCAGTACTTC
D: -; J: TRBJ2-5; size: many; V: TRBV10-3; CDR3: CAISDGVSWRGQETQYF; DNA: TGTGCCATCAGTGACGGCGTGAGCTGGCGGGGCCAAGAGACCCAGTACTTC
D: TRBD1; J: TRBJ1-1; size: -; V: TRBV19; CDR3: CASCVPGQGKFAFF; DNA: TGTGCCAGCTGCGTCCCGGGACAGGGGAAATTTGCTTTCTTT
D: TRBD2; J: TRBJ2-2; size: -; V: TRBV28; CDR3: CASSLQLAGAGELFF; DNA: TGTGCCAGCAGTTTGCAGCTAGCGGGAGCCGGGGAGCTGTTTTTT
D: TRBD1; J: TRBJ1-1; size: many; V: TRBV7-2; CDR3: CASSWTGVGTEAFF; DNA: TGTGCCAGCAGTTGGACAGGGGTGGGCACTGAAGCTTTCTTT
D: -; J: TRBJ2-3; size: few; V: TRBV6-1; CDR3: CASRGGASTDTQYF; DNA: TGTGCCAGCAGAGGCGGGGCGAGCACAGATACGCAGTATTTT
D: -; J: TRBJ2-6; size: many; V: TRBV7-2; CDR3: CASSSTFSGANVLTF; DNA: TGTGCCAGCAGCTCTACATTCTCTGGGGCCAACGTCCTGACTTTC
D: -; J: TRBJ2-6; size: -; V: TRBV6-1; CDR3: CAGRLGTGANVLTF; DNA: TGTGCCGGACGACTGGGGACCGGGGCCAACGTCCTGACTTTC
D: TRBD2; J: TRBJ2-3; size: many; V: TRBV7-2; CDR3: CASSLGLAGSQDTQYF; DNA: TGTGCCAGCAGCTTGGGACTAGCGGGTTCGCAAGATACGCAGTATTTT
D: -; J: TRBJ1-2; size: many; V: TRBV7-2; CDR3: CASSLGIQRGYTF; DNA: TGTGCCAGCAGCTTAGGGATCCAACGAGGCTACACCTTC
D: -; J: TRBJ2-1; size: -; V: TRBV19; CDR3: CASSMNMGMYEQFF; DNA: TGTGCCAGTAGTATGAATATGGGGATGTATGAGCAGTTCTTC
D: TRBD2; J: TRBJ2-1; size: -; V: TRBV7-4; CDR3: CASSLEGLAGQGAYNEQFF; DNA: TGTGCCAGCAGCTTAGAGGGACTAGCGGGACAAGGGGCCTACAATGAGCAGTTCTTC
D: -; J: TRBJ1-1; size: -; V: TRBV6-5; CDR3: CASSYSYLGDTEAFF; DNA: TGTGCCAGCAGTTACTCCTATTTAGGGGACACTGAAGCTTTCTTT
D: TRBD1; J: TRBJ2-1; size: few; V: TRBV7-9; CDR3: CASSRTGHGSRLDEQFF; DNA: TGTGCCAGCAGCCGGACAGGGCACGGTAGCCGCTTGGATGAGCAGTTCTTC
D: TRBD2; J: TRBJ2-3; size: many; V: TRBV7-2; CDR3: CASSLAAGASTDTQYF; DNA: TGTGCCAGCAGCTTAGCGGCGGGAGCTAGCACAGATACGCAGTATTTT
D: TRBD2; J: TRBJ2-1; size: -; V: TRBV7-6; CDR3: CASSPGTGTLTSPNYNEQFF; DNA: TGTGCCAGCAGCCCGGGAACCGGGACCCTGACTAGCCCCAACTACAATGAGCAGTTCTTC
D: -; J: TRBJ1-5; size: few; V: TRBV19; CDR3: CASTIWQGSQPQHF; DNA: TGTGCCAGTACGATTTGGCAGGGCAGTCAGCCCCAGCATTTT
D: -; J: TRBJ1-6; size: few; V: TRBV4-3; CDR3: CASSRGRDASSPLHF; DNA: TGCGCCAGCAGCCGCGGGCGGGACGCAAGCTCACCCCTCCACTTT
D: -; J: TRBJ2-7; size: -; V: TRBV4-3; CDR3: CASSPLIGGAYEQYF; DNA: TGCGCCAGCAGCCCCCTTATAGGGGGGGCCTACGAGCAGTACTTC
D: -; J: TRBJ2-7; size: -; V: TRBV10-3; CDR3: CAISDAVGMRSYEQYF; DNA: TGTGCCATCAGTGACGCCGTAGGTATGAGGTCCTACGAGCAGTACTTC
D: TRBD1; J: TRBJ2-5; size: -; V: TRBV19; CDR3: CASSNGWTGQQETQYF; DNA: TGTGCCAGTAGTAACGGATGGACAGGACAACAAGAGACCCAGTACTTC
D: -; J: TRBJ2-5; size: few; V: TRBV4-2; CDR3: CASSHPDYQETQYF; DNA: TGTGCCAGCAGCCACCCGGACTACCAAGAGACCCAGTACTTC
D: -; J: TRBJ2-3; size: -; V: TRBV7-9; CDR3: CASSSTKLGLRKDTQYF; DNA: TGTGCCAGCAGTTCCACGAAGCTAGGACTTAGGAAAGATACGCAGTATTTT
D: TRBD1; J: TRBJ1-2; size: -; V: TRBV7-2; CDR3: CASSSVQGVYGYTF; DNA: TGTGCCAGCAGCTCCGTACAGGGGGTCTATGGCTACACCTTC
D: TRBD1; J: TRBJ1-1; size: -; V: TRBV13; CDR3: CASSPGQAEAFF; DNA: TGTGCCAGCAGCCCCGGACAGGCTGAAGCTTTCTTT
D: TRBD1; J: TRBJ2-7; size: -; V: TRBV27; CDR3: CASTSGTDTYEQYF; DNA: TGTGCCAGCACCTCCGGGACAGATACCTACGAGCAGTACTTC
D: -; J: TRBJ2-5; size: few; V: TRBV6-5; CDR3: CASSYSRQGTDQETQYF; DNA: TGTGCCAGCAGTTACTCGAGGCAGGGAACAGACCAAGAGACCCAGTACTTC
D: TRBD2; J: TRBJ2-2; size: many; V: TRBV7-6; CDR3: CASSLIPLAGAGELFF; DNA: TGTGCCAGCAGCTTAATCCCCCTAGCGGGAGCCGGGGAGCTGTTTTTT
D: -; J: TRBJ2-1; size: -; V: TRBV5-5; CDR3: CASSLSSGRGPYNEQFF; DNA: TGTGCCAGCAGCTTGAGTTCGGGCAGGGGTCCCTACAATGAGCAGTTCTTC
D: -; J: TRBJ1-5; size: once; V: TRBV5-8; CDR3: CASSSRQLSNQPQHF; DNA: TGTGCCAGCAGTTCAAGACAGCTTAGCAATCAGCCCCAGCATTTT
D: -; J: TRBJ2-2; size: -; V: TRBV9; CDR3: CASGGFDTGELFF; DNA: TGTGCCAGCGGAGGGTTTGACACCGGGGAGCTGTTTTTT
D: TRBD1; J: TRBJ2-7; size: -; V: TRBV5-5; CDR3: CASTYRPQGDEQYF; DNA: TGTGCCAGCACATATAGGCCACAGGGGGACGAGCAGTACTTC
D: -; J: TRBJ1-3; size: once; V: TRBV12-3/TRBV12-4; CDR3: CASSFGGDTIYF; DNA: TGTGCCAGCAGTTTTGGGGGGGACACCATATATTTT
D: -; J: TRBJ1-4; size: -; V: TRBV7-9; CDR3: CASSPPGPSEKLFF; DNA: TGTGCCAGCAGTCCTCCGGGACCCTCTGAAAAACTGTTTTTT